This TCR beta chain is from a study of response to subunit inactivated influenza vaccine. Regarding this clonotype: Its antigen is not known.

Germline loops: CDR1 SGHVS, CDR2 FQNEAQ. Trimming stripped 6 bases from V and 8 bases from J, with 23 bases between. The CDR3 is made up of 16 amino acids. Each CDR3 protein gets one entry after TCRdb re-called the RT-PCR reads with MiXCR. The sample has over 750,000 distinct CDR3 sequences; around 20% are singletons. Study observations and caveats: After each seasonal influenza vaccination, few new T cells are recruited, the authors suggested.

The chain employs TRBV7-8 and TRBJ2-1; the D call may be TRBD1 or TRBD2 (5 bases each). The receptor was isolated from a man in his fifties or sixties who received an inactivated influenza vaccine. The material sequenced was PBMCs from blood, taken about 5 days after vaccination. CDR3 amino acids: CASRQAVAGKVHEQFF. As DNA, the CDR3 is TGTGCCAGCAGACAAGCGGTTGCAGGGAAGGTACATGAGCAGTTCTTC.